These T cell receptor beta chains were read from a single sample in a study of radiotherapy plus CTLA-4 blockade in lung cancer. Assay used: immunoSEQ multiplex PCR; TCRdb lists only in-frame clones, some missing. The repertoire has tens of thousands of clones, around 80% of them found once; the top ten carry 16%. The material was peripheral blood, obtained from a patient treated with radiotherapy plus ipilimumab. The receptors derive from a human donor with non-small cell lung cancer that progressed on radiotherapy plus ipilimumab. Each CDR3 is given with its conserved first and last residue. Each record gives: J gene, D gene, V gene, clone size, CDR3 DNA, CDR3 protein. The D gene is left open where the match is weak. Size tells how often a clone was seen (once, few, many) or the class of an expanded clone, and some rows leave it out.

TRBJ1-1 | - | TRBV19 | few | TGTGCCAGTAGTATAGCCATGAACACTGAAGCTTTCTTT | CASSIAMNTEAFF
TRBJ2-1 | TRBD2 | TRBV7-2 | - | TGTGCCAGCAGCCCGGGGACTAGCGGGAGACCCCAGTTCTTC | CASSPGTSGRPQFF
TRBJ2-3 | TRBD2 | TRBV6-6 | - | TGTGCCAGCAGTTACTCCCTAGCGGGGGGAGGGGATACGCAGTATTTT | CASSYSLAGGGDTQYF
TRBJ1-1 | - | TRBV30 | - | TGTGCCTGGAGTGTAACACAGAAGGACACTGAAGCTTTCTTT | CAWSVTQKDTEAFF
TRBJ1-3 | - | TRBV5-1 | - | TGCGCCAGCAGGCGCGACGGGCTCTCTGGAAACACCATATATTTT | CASRRDGLSGNTIYF
TRBJ1-1 | - | TRBV28 | once | TGTGCCAGCATCCTGGCTGGAGAGGGAATGAACACTGAAGCTTTCTTT | CASILAGEGMNTEAFF
TRBJ1-1 | - | TRBV7-9 | few | TGTGCCAGCAGCTTAGGACAGGATAACACTGAAGCTTTCTTT | CASSLGQDNTEAFF
TRBJ1-4 | - | TRBV19 | - | TGTGCCAGTAGTCGAGGGGTAGAGGAAAAACTGTTTTTT | CASSRGVEEKLFF
TRBJ1-2 | TRBD1 | TRBV4-3 | - | TGCGCCAGCAGCCACCAAGCCGGGACAGGGGACTATGGCTACACCTTC | CASSHQAGTGDYGYTF
TRBJ2-1 | TRBD1 | TRBV19 | medium-sized | TGTGCCAGTAGTATGGGACAGGGGTCCTACAATGAGCAGTTCTTC | CASSMGQGSYNEQFF
TRBJ2-3 | TRBD2 | TRBV30 | - | TGTGCCTGGAATCCTAGCGGGGGGGCCGTAGATACGCAGTATTTT | CAWNPSGGAVDTQYF